The 23 T cell receptor beta chains listed next were all sequenced from one sample in a study of T-cell reconstitution after alpha-beta-depleted transplantation in children. Researchers prepared the TCRbeta library using unique molecular identifiers, the study reports. A single record per CDR3 protein comes from TCRdb applying MiXCR to the PCR reads. This sample has 490,000 or so distinct CDR3 sequences, with around an eighth found just once. The sequencing here drew on PBMCs from the stem cell graft donor, taken from the stem cell graft. Receptors originate from a human donor who donated a stem cell graft to a child with combined immunodeficiency.

This clonotype has more than one count but fewer than ten. This chain connects TRBV4-1 to TRBJ2-2, with 8 bases identical to TRBD2. The CDR3 totals 15 residues. From germline, CDR1 is MGHRA and CDR2 YSYEKL. J was trimmed by 6 bases and V by 3 bases; bases with no gene match: 6. The CDR3 spells CASSQPGTRPGELFF. CDR3 in DNA: TGCGCCAGCAGCCAGCCCGGGACTAGGCCCGGGGAGCTGTTTTTT.

This clonotype showed up just a few times. This rearrangement joins TRBV14 to TRBJ1-2, with unresolved D. V lost 6 bases and J 4 bases, leaving 6 bases between the germline ends. The CDR3 is made up of 11 amino acids. CDR1 and CDR2 from the germline V gene are SGHDN and FVKESK. The CDR3 region has the DNA TGTGCCAGCAGGCAACGCTATGGCTACACCTTC. It is translated as CASRQRYGYTF.

This clonotype has a handful of counts. The genes are TRBV27 and TRBJ2-7, with TRBD2 matching over 10 bases. Germline CDR1 MNHEY, CDR2 SMNVEV (reference sequence). This CDR3 has 16 amino acids. V was pared by 3 bases and J by 2 bases, with 7 bases of the junction left unmatched. The CDR3 sequence: CASSLMTSGPPYEQYF. CDR3 nucleotides: TGTGCCAGCAGTTTGATGACTAGCGGGCCTCCCTACGAGCAGTACTTC.

The chain couples TRBV3-1 to TRBJ2-2; possible D gene TRBD2, 6 bases. The CDR3 has 16 amino acids. The germline V gene has CDR1 LGHDT and CDR2 YNNKEL (reference sequence). The V and J ends lost 0 bases and 1 base respectively, with 9 bases between them. The DNA of the CDR3 is TGTGCCAGCAGCCAAGAGACCGGGGGGAACACCGGGGAGCTGTTTTTT. This encodes CASSQETGGNTGELFF.

This clonotype was observed many times. V is TRBV7-9 and J is TRBJ2-7, with 7 bases fitting TRBD1. CDR3 size: 16 residues. J gave up 3 bases and V 0 bases, and 8 bases lay outside the gene matches. CDR1 SEHNR and CDR2 FQNEAQ come from the germline V gene (reference sequence). CDR3 loop: CASSLAGQHSSYEQYF. The CDR3 bases are TGTGCCAGCAGCTTAGCGGGACAGCACTCCAGCTACGAGCAGTACTTC.

The J gene is TRBJ1-5, the V gene TRBV20-1; possible D gene TRBD1, 5 bases. Germline CDR1 DFQATT, CDR2 SNEGSKA (reference sequence). The CDR3 runs to 19 residues. V was trimmed by 1 base and J by 1 base, leaving 23 bases between them. CDR3 residues: CSARGDTTREPRSNQPQHF. The CDR3 DNA reads as TGCAGTGCTAGAGGAGACACGACCAGGGAACCTCGGAGCAATCAGCCCCAGCATTTT.

In its sample, this clonotype was seen many times. The chain employs TRBV12-3 or TRBV12-4 and TRBJ2-2; 10 nucleotides agree with TRBD1. The CDR3 length is 15 residues. V gave up 6 bases and J gave up 7 bases; unmatched junction bases: 8. CDR3 in amino acids: CASSGQGETVGELFF. In DNA, the CDR3 is TGTGCCAGCAGCGGACAGGGGGAAACGGTCGGGGAGCTGTTTTTT.

V and J are TRBV12-3 or TRBV12-4 and TRBJ1-2, with a possible D match to TRBD1 (5 bases). The germline V and J ends were trimmed by 6 bases and 3 bases, with 11 bases remaining between them. The CDR3 sequence is 13 residues long. CDR3 DNA: TGTGCCAGCAGAAAAGACAGTCACTATGGCTACACCTTC. Translation gives CASRKDSHYGYTF.

This chain links TRBV6-1 with TRBJ1-5, with unresolved D. The CDR3 extends over 14 amino acids. Trimming left V 10 bases short and J 0 bases short, with 13 bases between. The V gene's germline CDR1 is MNHNS and CDR2 SASEGT. DNA for the CDR3: TGTGCCATCCGGACGGGAAATAGCAATCAGCCCCAGCATTTT. Translating gives CAIRTGNSNQPQHF.

Only a few counts were recorded for this clonotype. The genes are TRBV11-2 and TRBJ2-4; TRBD1 might be the D (6 bases). CDR1 is SGHAT and CDR2 is FQNNGV in the germline V gene. Trimming removed 5 bases from V and 3 bases from J, with 26 bases in between. CDR3 length equals 19 residues. The CDR3 loop is CASSRGPPNRVRGKNIQYF. Here the CDR3 DNA reads TGTGCCAGCAGCCGCGGTCCGCCCAACAGGGTTCGAGGCAAAAACATTCAGTACTTC.

This clonotype was counted between two and nine times. The V call is TRBV10-3, the J call TRBJ1-1; 8 positions agree with TRBD1. Germline V gene lookup returns CDR1 ENHRY and CDR2 SYGVKD. Trimming at V came to 7 bases and at J to 1 base, leaving 2 bases not matched to a gene. CDR3 length: 13 residues. The CDR3 reads CAINTGGNTEAFF. The CDR3 DNA follows: TGTGCCATCAATACAGGGGGGAACACTGAAGCTTTCTTT.

This clonotype has more than one count but fewer than ten. J is TRBJ2-2 and V is TRBV12-3 or TRBV12-4, with TRBD1 matching 8 bases. The CDR3 is 14 residues long. Trimming cost V 6 bases and J 4 bases; bases outside gene matches: 4. CDR3 nucleotides: TGTGCCAGCAGCTCGGACAGGGTCACCGGGGAGCTGTTTTTT. Its protein product is CASSSDRVTGELFF.

J is TRBJ2-2 and V is TRBV20-1; D assignment may be TRBD1 or TRBD2 (5 bases each). Looked up from germline, CDR1 is DFQATT and CDR2 is SNEGSKA (reference sequence). The CDR3 sequence is 14 residues long. V was clipped by 3 bases and J by 6 bases, with 14 bases between them. CDR3 DNA: TGCAGTGCTAGTCGCCCCGGGGCCCCCGGGGAGCTGTTTTTT. It translates to CSASRPGAPGELFF.

The rearrangement links TRBV6-5 to TRBJ2-5; D not resolved. The CDR3 contains 14 residues. V lost 0 bases to trimming and J lost 2 bases, with 7 bases between them. Germline values: CDR1 MNHEY, CDR2 SVGAGI. The CDR3 here is CASSYSAIQETQYF. CDR3 bases: TGTGCCAGCAGTTACTCGGCCATTCAAGAGACCCAGTACTTC.

The chain combines TRBV7-9 with TRBJ2-5, with 7 bases that match TRBD2. This CDR3 spans 15 amino acids. The trim removed 3 bases at V and 1 base at J, leaving 5 bases unmatched. CDR1 SEHNR and CDR2 FQNEAQ come from the germline V gene (reference sequence). The CDR3 spells CASSFFAGAQETQYF. CDR3 DNA sequence: TGTGCCAGCAGCTTTTTTGCGGGAGCCCAAGAGACCCAGTACTTC.

This chain joins TRBV4-2 and TRBJ2-2, with 14 nucleotides matching TRBD2. The trim removed 3 bases at V and 4 bases at J, leaving 1 base unmatched. This CDR3 is 16 amino acids long. CDR1 LGHNA and CDR2 YNFKEQ come from the germline V gene. In nucleotides, the CDR3 is TGTGCCAGCAGCCATGGACTAGCGGGGGGCACCGGGGAGCTGTTTTTT. Encoded protein: CASSHGLAGGTGELFF.

This clonotype was counted a few times. The rearrangement joins TRBV5-1 to TRBJ2-3; a weak D match, TRBD2 (6 bases). CDR1 is SGHRS, CDR2 YFSETQ, per germline. This CDR3 contains 15 residues. V lost 1 base to trimming and J lost 2 bases, with 11 bases between them. CDR3 sequence (DNA): TGCGCCAGCAGCTTGTCGGAGGGCGACACAGATACGCAGTATTTT. It codes for CASSLSEGDTDTQYF.

To note about this clonotype: The junction differs from germline at one of its ends, possibly a read error. The chain combines TRBV5-6 with TRBJ2-7; 10 nucleotides line up with TRBD1. The CDR3 is made up of 14 amino acids. Germline CDR1 is SGHDT and CDR2 is YYEEEE. Here the CDR3 DNA reads TGTGCTTCCAGGGGGACAGGGGAAACCTACGAGCAGCACTTC. Its protein product is CASRGTGETYEQHF.

This clonotype was seen at least ten times. The gene calls are TRBV5-1 and TRBJ2-2; D might be TRBD1 (6 bases). CDR1 is SGHRS, CDR2 YFSETQ, per germline. The length of the CDR3 is 15 residues. V shed 0 bases and J shed 4 bases, with 10 bases lying between them. The CDR3: CASSLDRAGTGELFF. The CDR3 DNA reads as TGCGCCAGCAGCTTGGACAGGGCTGGCACCGGGGAGCTGTTTTTT.

This clonotype occurred a few times. The rearrangement links TRBV5-1 to TRBJ2-2, with TRBD2 matching over 8 bases. The germline CDR1 and CDR2 sequences are SGHRS and YFSETQ. This CDR3 has 17 residues. Trimming cost V 4 bases and J 7 bases; bases outside gene matches: 15. The CDR3 here is CASSPEGGSGAVGELFF. The CDR3 DNA follows: TGCGCCAGCAGCCCCGAGGGAGGTAGCGGGGCAGTCGGGGAGCTGTTTTTT.

This clonotype has ten or more counts. The V and J genes are TRBV9 and TRBJ2-7; D not certain. Trimming cost V 0 bases and J 0 bases, with 10 bases left between them. Germline V gene sequence: CDR1 SGDLS, CDR2 YYNGEE. The CDR3 spans 15 residues. The DNA of the CDR3 is TGTGCCAGCAGCGTAGGTGGATCCAGCTCCTACGAGCAGTACTTC. This translates into CASSVGGSSSYEQYF. Supplemented by reference TRBV9 and TRBJ2-7, the full variable domain reads DSGVTQTPKHLITATGQRVTLRCSPRSGDLSVYWYQQSLDQGLQFLIQYYNGEERAKGNILERFSAQQFPDLHSELNLSSLELGDSALYFCASSVGGSSSYEQYFGPGTRLTVT.

J is TRBJ1-6 and V is TRBV4-3, with unresolved D. This CDR3 has 14 residues. The germline CDR1 and CDR2 sequences are LGHNA and YSLEER. V lost 0 bases and J 13 bases, leaving 13 bases between the germline ends. The chain's CDR3 is CASSQDVSPDPLHF. In DNA, the CDR3 is TGCGCCAGCAGCCAAGATGTCAGCCCAGATCCCCTCCACTTT.

This rearrangement joins TRBV27 to TRBJ2-7, with 7 positions matching TRBD2. The V gene end was trimmed by 9 bases and the J gene end by 0 bases; junction bases not matched to a gene: 2. The CDR3 has 12 amino acids. The V gene's germline CDR1 is MNHEY and CDR2 SMNVEV (reference sequence). The chain's CDR3 is CASWGGSYEQYF. Here the CDR3 DNA reads TGTGCCAGTTGGGGGGGCTCCTACGAGCAGTACTTC.